A single sample is the source of the 16 T cell receptor beta chains below, sequenced in a study of blood T cell repertoires in COVID-19. The data were produced by immunoSEQ multiplex PCR, yet TCRdb's version contains in-frame clones alone and is incomplete. The sample lists a few hundred thousand clones; around 87% were seen once. The source material was peripheral blood. The receptors come from a woman in her thirties with COVID-19, enrolled during active disease.

The V and J genes are TRBV7-6 and TRBJ2-7; a possible D gene is TRBD2 (6 bases). The CDR3 runs 17 residues. The V and J ends lost 0 bases and 2 bases respectively, with 17 bases between them. Germline CDR1 reads SGHVS; CDR2 reads FNYEAQ. The CDR3 loop reads CASSLAWGGTATYEQYF. CDR3 DNA sequence: TGTGCCAGCAGCTTAGCGTGGGGCGGGACGGCCACCTACGAGCAGTACTTC. The full variable domain, in which reference TRBV7-6 and TRBJ2-7 provide the parts outside the CDR3, is GAGVSQSPRYKVTKRGQDVALRCDPISGHVSLYWYRQALGQGPEFLTYFNYEAQQDKSGLPNDRFSAERPEGSISTLTIQRTEQRDSAMYRCASSLAWGGTATYEQYFGPGTRLTVT.

The gene calls are TRBV12-3 or TRBV12-4 and TRBJ1-5; D is uncertain. V was cut by 1 base and J by 3 bases, with 4 bases left in between. The CDR3 is 13 amino acids. CDR3 loop: CASSLGPNQPQHF. The CDR3 DNA reads TGTGCCAGCAGTTTAGGGCCCAATCAGCCCCAGCATTTT.

This chain joins TRBV5-3 and TRBJ2-2; TRBD2 matches at 9 bases. TRBV5-3 is an open reading frame, and its role is uncertain. V lost 2 bases, J lost 3 bases, and 17 bases stayed unmatched. CDR3 size: 20 residues. CDR3 coding DNA: TGTGCCAGAAGCTTCCGGAGGACTAGCGCAAGAAGGGGCTACACCGGGGAGCTGTTTTTT. Translation: CARSFRRTSARRGYTGELFF.

The V and J genes are TRBV5-8 and TRBJ2-3; TRBD1 aligns across 10 bases. The CDR3 extends over 15 amino acids. J gave up 2 bases and V 4 bases, and 4 bases lay outside the gene matches. The germline V gene encodes CDR1 SGHTS and CDR2 YDEGEE. The CDR3 nucleotides are TGTGCCAGCAGCACCGGGACAGGGGTCACAGATACGCAGTATTTT. Translated: CASSTGTGVTDTQYF.

The chain is built from TRBV24-1 and TRBJ1-4, with a tentative D call TRBD1 (5 bases). The germline V gene has CDR1 KGHDR and CDR2 SFDVKD. V gave up 5 bases and J gave up 3 bases, with 12 bases separating them. The CDR3 totals 15 residues. The CDR3 is CATSVFQGPNEKLFF. DNA for the CDR3: TGTGCCACCAGTGTGTTTCAGGGTCCTAATGAAAAACTGTTTTTT.

In DNA, the CDR3 is TGTGCCAGCAGTGAATCGGGCAGGGATAATGGCTACACCTTC. As protein: CASSESGRDNGYTF. This chain connects TRBV6-1 to TRBJ1-2, with D perhaps TRBD1 (5 bases). CDR1 and CDR2 from the germline V gene are MNHNS and SASEGT. CDR3 length: 14 residues. Trimming left V 2 bases short and J 6 bases short, with 13 bases between.

The chain couples TRBV7-2 to TRBJ2-5, with 9 bases aligning to TRBD1. The CDR3 loop spans 13 amino acids. Germline assignment: CDR1 SGHTA and CDR2 FQGNSA. The trim removed 6 bases at V and 5 bases at J, leaving 4 bases unmatched. CDR3 in DNA: TGTGCCAGCAGATCTGGACAGGGGGAGACCCAGTACTTC. It encodes CASRSGQGETQYF.

V gene TRBV11-2 combines with J gene TRBJ1-2; D possibly corresponds to TRBD1 (5 bases). V lost 5 bases to trimming and J lost 0 bases, with 16 bases between them. Germline CDR1 reads SGHAT; CDR2 reads FQNNGV. The CDR3 runs to 16 residues. CDR3 coding DNA: TGTGCCAGCAGCGTAACTTCGGACATCGCTAACTATGGCTACACCTTC. Its protein product is CASSVTSDIANYGYTF.

This rearrangement joins TRBV27 to TRBJ2-7, with 10 bases lining up with TRBD1. Germline CDR1 reads MNHEY; CDR2 reads SMNVEV (reference sequence). This CDR3 region has 15 residues. V shed 2 bases and J 7 bases; nucleotides not matched to a gene: 8. CDR3 protein: CASSLIVGQGREQYF. In DNA form, the CDR3 reads TGTGCCAGCAGTTTAATTGTGGGACAGGGGAGGGAGCAGTACTTC.

This rearrangement joins TRBV18 to TRBJ2-3, with D possibly being TRBD1 (5 bases). The CDR3 is 14 residues long. Deletions cut 1 base from V and 0 bases from J, with 5 bases between. Per the germline V gene, CDR1 is KGHSH and CDR2 is LQKENI. In DNA, the CDR3 is TGTGCCAGCTCACCACAGGGGAGCACAGATACGCAGTATTTT. Residues: CASSPQGSTDTQYF.

The V call is TRBV9, the J call TRBJ2-7; D might be TRBD2 (5 bases). The CDR3 consists of 12 residues. Germline V gives CDR1 SGDLS, CDR2 YYNGEE. With 4 bases removed from V and 7 bases from J, the gap between germline ends came to 12 bases. In nucleotides, the CDR3 is TGTGCCAGCAGCCTCCCCGGCGGGGAGCAGTACTTC. It is translated as CASSLPGGEQYF.

This chain connects TRBV28 to TRBJ1-5; 10 bases fit TRBD1. CDR1 is MDHEN and CDR2 is SYDVKM in the germline V gene. V lost 8 bases to trimming and J lost 3 bases; unmatched junction nucleotides: 1. The CDR3 loop spans 13 amino acids. The CDR3 here is CASGTGDNQPQHF. CDR3 nucleotide sequence: TGTGCCAGCGGGACAGGGGACAATCAGCCCCAGCATTTT. Full variable domain (missing parts from reference TRBV28 and TRBJ1-5): DVKVTQSSRYLVKRTGEKVFLECVQDMDHENMFWYRQDPGLGLRLIYFSYDVKMKEKGDIPEGYSVSREKKERFSLILESASTNQTSMYLCASGTGDNQPQHFGDGTRLSIL.

V and J are TRBV15 and TRBJ1-6, with 10 bases aligning to TRBD1. CDR1 LNHNV and CDR2 YYDKDF come from the germline V gene (reference sequence). The CDR3 is 16 residues long. Germline trimming cut 3 bases from V and 11 bases from J; bases unmatched to any gene: 10. The CDR3 region is CATSSLPGTGVTPLHF. DNA of the CDR3: TGTGCCACCAGCAGTCTGCCCGGGACAGGGGTAACACCCCTCCACTTT. Supplemented by reference TRBV15 and TRBJ1-6, the full variable domain reads DAMVIQNPRYQVTQFGKPVTLSCSQTLNHNVMYWYQQKSSQAPKLLFHYYDKDFNNEADTPDNFQSRRPNTSFCFLDIRSPGLGDTAMYLCATSSLPGTGVTPLHFGNGTRLTVT.

The chain carries TRBV10-3 and TRBJ1-5; 8 bases line up with TRBD1. Germline loops: CDR1 ENHRY, CDR2 SYGVKD. CDR3 size: 20 residues. V shed 0 bases and J 0 bases; nucleotides not matched to a gene: 13. The CDR3, as DNA: TGTGCCATCAGTGAGTCTAATTTTCCAAGGACAGGGAATAGCAATCAGCCCCAGCATTTT. Translation gives CAISESNFPRTGNSNQPQHF.

Notes on this clone: Other nucleotide sequences in the sample specify the same CDR3. This chain uses TRBV4-2 with TRBJ1-2, with D perhaps TRBD1 (5 bases). Germline lookup yields CDR1 LGHNA and CDR2 YNFKEQ. V lost 3 bases and J 4 bases, leaving 18 bases between the germline ends. CDR3 length equals 16 residues. The CDR3 loop is CASSQESGGGGYGYTF. CDR3 DNA: TGTGCCAGCAGCCAGGAATCTGGCGGGGGAGGCTATGGCTACACCTTC.

The chain has TRBV6-4 and TRBJ2-2; D call uncertain. The CDR3 is 13 residues long. V lost 11 bases, J lost 0 bases, and 10 bases lay in between. Germline-derived CDR1 and CDR2 are MRHNA and SNTAGT. CDR3 nucleotide sequence: TGTGCCTCGAGAGAAGCGAACACCGGGGAGCTGTTTTTT. The encoded protein is CASREANTGELFF.